This passage covers 27 T cell receptor beta chains from one sample sequenced in a study of blood T cell repertoires in COVID-19. Measured with immunoSEQ multiplex PCR; TCRdb has only the in-frame clones, and not every one. This sample has 20,000 to 25,000 clones, with 87% found just once. Sequencing used peripheral blood. Source of these receptors: a human donor with active COVID-19. The donor label of this sample is uncertain.

Of note for this clone: An end of the junction does not agree with germline; a read error may underlie this. The chain links TRBV7-7 to TRBJ2-1; tentative D call: TRBD2 (7 bases). The CDR3 totals 16 residues. Per the germline V gene, CDR1 is SSHAT and CDR2 is FNYEAQ (reference sequence). This CDR3 reads CASSSTKGGGHNEQFF. CDR3 sequence (DNA): TGTGCTAGCAGCTCCACCAAGGGGGGGGGCCACAATGAGCAGTTCTTC.

The J gene is TRBJ2-7, the V gene TRBV10-3, with 10 positions matching TRBD1. The CDR3 loop spans 14 amino acids. Germline trimming cut 5 bases from V and 5 bases from J; bases unmatched to any gene: 6. Germline V gives CDR1 ENHRY, CDR2 SYGVKD. Written as DNA, the CDR3 is TGTGCCATCAGTAGACAGGGGGCGAGAGACGAGCAGTACTTC. Protein sequence: CAISRQGARDEQYF.

The chain has TRBV7-2 and TRBJ1-6, with TRBD1 as a possible D gene (5 bases). CDR1 and CDR2 from the germline V gene are SGHTA and FQGNSA. This CDR3 region has 15 residues. The ends were cut back, 5 bases at V and 6 bases at J, with 14 bases in the middle. CDR3 residues: CASSPGSRVNSPLHF. In nucleotides, the CDR3 is TGTGCCAGCAGCCCCGGATCCAGGGTTAATTCACCCCTCCACTTT.

The J gene is TRBJ2-2, the V gene TRBV9; 10 bases line up with TRBD2. The length of the CDR3 is 14 residues. J was trimmed by 5 bases and V by 4 bases; bases with no gene match: 2. The V gene's germline CDR1 is SGDLS and CDR2 YYNGEE. CDR3: CASSLGLATGELFF. The CDR3, as DNA: TGTGCCAGCAGCCTGGGACTAGCGACCGGGGAGCTGTTTTTT.

With regard to this clone: A read error may produce the germline difference seen at one junction end. The J gene is TRBJ2-1, the V gene TRBV7-7; 10 nucleotides match TRBD2. The CDR3 consists of 16 residues. CDR1 and CDR2 (germline): SSHAT, FNYEAQ (reference sequence). The CDR3 region is CASSPSGLAGAREQFF. CDR3 DNA: TGTGCTAGCAGCCCAAGTGGTCTAGCGGGAGCAAGGGAGCAGTTCTTC.

The V gene is TRBV4-1, the J gene TRBJ2-1; 10 nucleotides align to TRBD2. The CDR3 runs 16 residues. Trimming cost V 0 bases and J 6 bases; bases outside gene matches: 5. Per germline, CDR1 MGHRA and CDR2 YSYEKL. Here the CDR3 DNA reads TGCGCCAGCAGCCAAGACTCTAGCGGGAGTTTCAATGAGCAGTTCTTC. Translation gives CASSQDSSGSFNEQFF.

The chain is built from TRBV27 and TRBJ2-3, with 10 bases identical to TRBD1. The CDR3 is made up of 17 amino acids. J was trimmed by 2 bases and V by 6 bases; bases with no gene match: 11. The germline V gene has CDR1 MNHEY and CDR2 SMNVEV (reference sequence). Here the CDR3 reads CASRRGQGIMATDTQYF. CDR3 in DNA: TGTGCCAGCAGACGGGGACAGGGGATCATGGCCACAGATACGCAGTATTTT.

In its sample, this clone is medium-sized. This chain links TRBV27 with TRBJ2-7; the D gene is possibly TRBD1 (5 bases). V lost 2 bases and J lost 3, with 8 bases in between. The CDR3 totals 13 residues. CDR1 and CDR2 from the germline V gene are MNHEY and SMNVEV (reference sequence). CDR3 nucleotides: TGTGCCAGCAGTTTAGGGGCGAACTACGAGCAGTACTTC. This encodes CASSLGANYEQYF.

The CDR3 sequence is CASSLLGQSVWDEQFF. The CDR3 DNA is TGTGCCAGCAGCTTATTGGGACAGTCGGTGTGGGATGAGCAGTTCTTC. The chain is built from TRBV7-9 and TRBJ2-1; 7 positions match TRBD1. The CDR3 consists of 16 residues. The junction had 12 bases not matched to a gene; V was cut back by 2 bases and J by 8 bases. CDR1 SEHNR and CDR2 FQNEAQ come from the germline V gene (reference sequence).

In its sample, this clone was seen a few times. V usage is TRBV7-6 and J usage is TRBJ2-2; 9 bases are shared with TRBD2. Germline V gives CDR1 SGHVS, CDR2 FNYEAQ. The CDR3 totals 17 residues. J was trimmed by 5 bases and V by 5 bases; bases with no gene match: 12. CDR3 residues: CASSTPRGGVGTGELFF. CDR3 DNA sequence: TGTGCCAGCAGCACCCCGCGGGGGGGGGTCGGAACCGGGGAGCTGTTTTTT.

V gene TRBV19 combines with J gene TRBJ2-5; TRBD1 agrees at 8 bases. With 6 bases clipped from V and 2 bases from J, the junction kept 5 bases outside the gene matches. Germline CDR1 and CDR2: LNHDA and SQIVND (reference sequence). The CDR3 consists of 14 residues. In nucleotides, the CDR3 is TGTGCCAGTAGCCCGACAGGGGTACAAGAGACCCAGTACTTC. It is translated as CASSPTGVQETQYF.

V and J are TRBV7-8 and TRBJ2-7; D might be TRBD2 (5 bases). This CDR3 is built from 13 residues. The V gene's germline CDR1 is SGHVS and CDR2 FQNEAQ. Trimming took 5 bases from V and 4 from J, leaving 12 bases between them. CDR3: CASSNVGMYEQYF. CDR3 coding DNA: TGTGCCAGCAGCAACGTCGGGATGTACGAGCAGTACTTC.

The chain employs TRBV4-1 and TRBJ2-1; possibly TRBD2 for D (6 bases). Per germline, CDR1 MGHRA and CDR2 YSYEKL. V was cut by 0 bases and J by 0 bases, with 9 bases left in between. The CDR3 totals 16 residues. Here the CDR3 reads CASSQDHGGSYNEQFF. The CDR3 DNA reads TGCGCCAGCAGCCAAGATCACGGGGGCTCCTACAATGAGCAGTTCTTC.

This clone was found a few times. The V gene is TRBV5-1, the J gene TRBJ1-1, with 10 nucleotides matching TRBD1. Trimming removed 0 bases from V and 4 bases from J; junction bases left unmatched: 12. CDR3 length: 18 residues. Germline CDR1 reads SGHRS; CDR2 reads YFSETQ. The CDR3 coding sequence is TGCGCCAGCAGCTTGGAGGTCAGCGGGACAGGGGTTTCCACTGAAGCTTTCTTT. Its protein is CASSLEVSGTGVSTEAFF.

In its sample, this clone ranks as medium-sized. The rearrangement uses TRBV12-3 or TRBV12-4 and TRBJ1-1; D may be TRBD1 (6 bases). Deletions cut 6 bases from V and 4 bases from J, with 6 bases between. The CDR3 is made up of 11 amino acids. This CDR3 reads CASRGGTEAFF. DNA of the CDR3: TGTGCCAGCAGAGGGGGCACTGAAGCTTTCTTT.

The chain joins TRBV29-1 to TRBJ2-3; D possibly corresponds to TRBD2 (5 bases). V gave up 4 bases and J gave up 2 bases, with 10 bases separating them. Looked up from germline, CDR1 is SQVTM and CDR2 is ANQGSEA. This CDR3 has 13 amino acids. The CDR3 spells CSVGSGNTDTQYF. The CDR3 DNA follows: TGCAGCGTTGGTTCCGGGAACACAGATACGCAGTATTTT.

CDR3 bases: TGTGCCAGCAGCTATGGGAGGTACAATGAGCAGTTCTTC. Its protein product is CASSYGRYNEQFF. The chain recombines TRBV6-2 or TRBV6-3 with TRBJ2-1; tentative D call: TRBD2 (6 bases). The CDR3 covers 13 residues. Between the trimmed V and J ends, which lost 6 bases and 4 bases, there was a span of 10 bases. CDR1 and CDR2 (germline): MNHEY, SVGEGT.

The chain combines TRBV20-1 with TRBJ2-7, with TRBD2 as a possible D gene (5 bases). The CDR3 runs 15 residues. Germline V gene lookup returns CDR1 DFQATT and CDR2 SNEGSKA (reference sequence). V was pared by 3 bases and J by 1 base, with 16 bases between. As DNA, the CDR3 is TGCAGTGCTAGTCCCGCGGACTCCTATTCCTACGAGCAGTACTTC. This gives the protein CSASPADSYSYEQYF.

The chain couples TRBV6-5 to TRBJ2-4, with D possibly being TRBD2 (6 bases). The CDR3 is 13 amino acids. Germline loops: CDR1 MNHEY, CDR2 SVGAGI. The ends were cut back, 10 bases at V and 2 bases at J, with 12 bases in the middle. In nucleotides, the CDR3 is TGTGCCACCACGGGAGACCCCAAAAACATTCAGTACTTC. It yields the protein CATTGDPKNIQYF.

The chain links TRBV18 to TRBJ2-1, with 10 bases identical to TRBD1. Trimming cost V 8 bases and J 9 bases; bases outside gene matches: 16. The CDR3 has 16 residues. CDR1 is KGHSH and CDR2 is LQKENI in the germline V gene. The CDR3 bases are TGTGCCAGCCTAAACTCGGACAGGGGGAATAGGGGTGAGCAGTTCTTC. This translates into CASLNSDRGNRGEQFF.

The J gene is TRBJ2-1, the V gene TRBV18, with 12 positions matching TRBD1. Looked up from germline, CDR1 is KGHSH and CDR2 is LQKENI. This CDR3 comprises 16 residues. Trimming took 3 bases from V and 6 from J; bases not matched to a gene: 6. The CDR3 DNA reads as TGTGCCAGCTCACCCGGGACAGGGGGCCAGAGCAATGAGCAGTTCTTC. As protein: CASSPGTGGQSNEQFF.

This clone was seen only once. The chain combines TRBV6-2 or TRBV6-3 with TRBJ2-3, with 8 nucleotides matching TRBD1. CDR3 size: 16 residues. V trimming: 0 bases; J trimming: 4 bases; junction bases outside the gene matches: 6. Germline V CDR1 and CDR2: MNHEY, SVGEGT. The DNA for the CDR3 is TGTGCCAGCAGTTACTCGCATGGACAGGGATCAGATACGCAGTATTTT. It specifies CASSYSHGQGSDTQYF.

The chain combines TRBV7-2 with TRBJ2-1; 11 bases align to TRBD2. J lost 8 bases, V lost 7 bases, and 4 bases had no gene match. Germline loops: CDR1 SGHTA, CDR2 FQGNSA. The CDR3 covers 13 residues. The CDR3 nucleotides read TGTGCCAGCAATGTAGCGGGAGGGTATGAGCAGTTCTTC. This gives the protein CASNVAGGYEQFF.

The chain couples TRBV9 to TRBJ2-5, with D maybe TRBD1 (5 bases). V lost 3 bases and J 5 bases, leaving 23 bases between the germline ends. The length of the CDR3 is 17 residues. Germline CDR1 and CDR2: SGDLS and YYNGEE. CDR3 coding DNA: TGTGCCAGCAGCGGACCCGATAAGGTAGGGGTAAGGGAGACCCAGTACTTC. It specifies CASSGPDKVGVRETQYF.

The chain has TRBV7-9 and TRBJ1-1; TRBD1 is a possible D gene (6 bases). Trimming removed 1 base from V and 0 bases from J, with 9 bases in between. Germline V gene lookup returns CDR1 SEHNR and CDR2 FQNEAQ (reference sequence). There are 15 residues in the CDR3. The CDR3 reads CASSLGWDMNTEAFF. CDR3 bases: TGTGCCAGCAGCTTAGGGTGGGACATGAACACTGAAGCTTTCTTT.

This clone was counted a single time. V is TRBV27 and J is TRBJ2-1; maybe TRBD1 (5 bases). V lost 4 bases to trimming and J lost 6 bases, with 19 bases between them. The CDR3 runs 16 residues. CDR1 is MNHEY, CDR2 SMNVEV, per germline (reference sequence). CDR3 coding DNA: TGTGCCAGCAGTTCCCACTACCCAACAGACAGCAATGAGCAGTTCTTC. This encodes CASSSHYPTDSNEQFF.

The chain is built from TRBV2 and TRBJ1-2, with 7 bases lining up with TRBD1. The ends lost 4 bases at V and 7 bases at J; junction bases unmatched: 3. The length of the CDR3 is 12 residues. Germline loops: CDR1 SNHLY, CDR2 FYNNEI. Written as DNA, the CDR3 is TGTGCCAGCAGTGGACAGGGAGTTGGCTACACCTTC. Amino acid sequence: CASSGQGVGYTF.